The next 22 T cell receptor beta chains were all read from a single sample in a study of radiotherapy plus CTLA-4 blockade in lung cancer. Using immunoSEQ multiplex PCR, the repertoire was profiled, and TCRdb retains in-frame clones only, with some absent. Found here are about 100,000 clones, 83% of them singletons; the top ten hold roughly 0.85%. The specimen was peripheral blood, collected from a patient treated with radiotherapy plus ipilimumab. The receptors originated from a human donor with non-small cell lung cancer who had stable disease on radiotherapy plus ipilimumab.

This clone was seen a handful of times. The rearrangement uses TRBV6-1 and TRBJ2-5; 7 nucleotides line up with TRBD1. V was pared by 2 bases and J by 5 bases, with 14 bases of the junction left unmatched. CDR1 MNHNS and CDR2 SASEGT come from the germline V gene. This CDR3 comprises 17 residues. CDR3 region: CASSEPPGQPSAETQYF. The CDR3, as DNA: TGTGCCAGCAGTGAACCTCCGGGACAGCCTTCGGCGGAGACCCAGTACTTC.

The chain combines TRBV11-2 with TRBJ1-1; D might be TRBD1 (6 bases). Trimming cost V 2 bases and J 5 bases, with 12 bases left between them. Germline CDR1 and CDR2: SGHAT and FQNNGV. The CDR3 spans 14 residues. The CDR3 nucleotides read TGTGCCAGCAGCTTAAGTGGGACAAATACTGAAGCTTTCTTT. Its translation: CASSLSGTNTEAFF. The full variable domain, with the rest looked up from reference TRBV11-2 and TRBJ1-1, is EAGVAQSPRYKIIEKRQSVAFWCNPISGHATLYWYQQILGQGPKLLIQFQNNGVVDDSQLPKDRFSAERLKGVDSTLKIQPAKLEDSAVYLCASSLSGTNTEAFFGQGTRLTVV.

V usage is TRBV18 and J usage is TRBJ2-1, with 7 bases fitting TRBD1. V lost 3 bases to trimming and J lost 3 bases; unmatched junction nucleotides: 8. This CDR3 region has 16 residues. From germline, CDR1 is KGHSH and CDR2 LQKENI. The CDR3 sequence is CASSPSAGTVYNEQFF. The CDR3 DNA follows: TGTGCCAGCTCACCGTCTGCCGGGACAGTCTACAATGAGCAGTTCTTC. Together with reference TRBV18 and TRBJ2-1, the CDR3 gives the full variable domain: NAGVMQNPRHLVRRRGQEARLRCSPMKGHSHVYWYRQLPEEGLKFMVYLQKENIIDESGMPKERFSAEFPKEGPSILRIQQVVRGDSAAYFCASSPSAGTVYNEQFFGPGTRLTVL.

This rearrangement joins TRBV18 to TRBJ1-1; D gene uncertain. Germline CDR1 KGHSH, CDR2 LQKENI. The CDR3 spans 16 residues. V lost 2 bases and J lost 1, with 14 bases in between. In nucleotides, the CDR3 is TGTGCCAGCTCACCATCTCAGCAGGCGGGGAACACTGAAGCTTTCTTT. Protein sequence: CASSPSQQAGNTEAFF.

The chain employs TRBV28 and TRBJ1-2; tentative D call: TRBD1 (5 bases). CDR1 is MDHEN and CDR2 is SYDVKM in the germline V gene. V lost 7 bases, J lost 0 bases, and 15 bases lay in between. The CDR3 length is 15 residues. The CDR3 protein is CASILGGSSNYGYTF. DNA for the CDR3: TGTGCCAGCATCCTTGGGGGGTCGTCTAACTATGGCTACACCTTC.

This rearrangement joins TRBV6-1 to TRBJ2-4; TRBD2 matches at 7 bases. The V segment lost 2 bases and the J segment 4 bases; nucleotides outside the gene matches: 11. Germline V CDR1 and CDR2: MNHNS, SASEGT. The CDR3 totals 17 residues. CDR3 DNA sequence: TGTGCCAGCAGTGAACTCGCCGGGACTACCTCGAAAAACATTCAGTACTTC. Translated: CASSELAGTTSKNIQYF.

This rearrangement joins TRBV7-9 to TRBJ1-2; 9 bases line up with TRBD1. V dropped 5 bases and J dropped 1; count of bases not matched to a gene: 14. Germline CDR1 and CDR2: SEHNR and FQNEAQ (reference sequence). This CDR3 spans 18 amino acids. The CDR3 reads CASSPVQGANTINYGYTF. Written as DNA, the CDR3 is TGTGCCAGCAGCCCCGTACAGGGGGCAAATACGATTAACTATGGCTACACCTTC.

This rearrangement joins TRBV5-1 to TRBJ1-2, with D tentatively TRBD1 (5 bases). The CDR3 is made up of 15 amino acids. V was clipped by 0 bases and J by 6 bases, with 15 bases between them. Germline CDR1 SGHRS, CDR2 YFSETQ. The chain's CDR3 is CASSLAEGRVDGYTF. CDR3 DNA: TGCGCCAGCAGCTTGGCCGAGGGGCGCGTGGATGGCTACACCTTC. The full variable domain, its missing parts supplied by reference TRBV5-1 and TRBJ1-2, is KAGVTQTPRYLIKTRGQQVTLSCSPISGHRSVSWYQQTPGQGLQFLFEYFSETQRNKGNFPGRFSGRQFSNSRSEMNVSTLELGDSALYLCASSLAEGRVDGYTFGSGTRLTVV.

The chain joins TRBV14 to TRBJ2-2; D gene ambiguous. Germline lookup yields CDR1 SGHDN and CDR2 FVKESK. V was cut by 3 bases and J by 1 base, with 6 bases left in between. This CDR3 region has 14 residues. The CDR3 sequence is CASSHPGNTGELFF. CDR3 nucleotide sequence: TGTGCCAGCAGCCATCCGGGGAACACCGGGGAGCTGTTTTTT. The full variable domain, completed using reference TRBV14 and TRBJ2-2, is EAGVTQFPSHSVIEKGQTVTLRCDPISGHDNLYWYRRVMGKEIKFLLHFVKESKQDESGMPNNRFLAERTGGTYSTLKVQPAELEDSGVYFCASSHPGNTGELFFGEGSRLTVL.

This clone was picked up one time. J is TRBJ2-2 and V is TRBV7-3, with 7 positions matching TRBD2. The junction had 5 bases not matched to a gene; V was cut back by 0 bases and J by 7 bases. The CDR3 spans 15 residues. Looked up from germline, CDR1 is SGHTA and CDR2 is FQGTGA. The CDR3 region has the DNA TGTGCCAGCAGCTTAACGAGCGGGGTCGTCGGGGAGCTGTTTTTT. Amino acids: CASSLTSGVVGELFF.

This chain connects TRBV7-9 to TRBJ2-1, with a possible D match to TRBD2 (7 bases). The CDR3 has 15 residues. Trimming left V 1 base short and J 8 bases short, with 15 bases between. From germline, CDR1 is SEHNR and CDR2 FQNEAQ (reference sequence). DNA of the CDR3: TGTGCCAGCAGCTTAGAGGGGGGGCGCGGCGATGAGCAGTTCTTC. Translation gives CASSLEGGRGDEQFF.

The V call is TRBV7-6, the J call TRBJ1-4; perhaps TRBD1 as D (5 bases). This CDR3 has 16 amino acids. Germline CDR1 reads SGHVS; CDR2 reads FNYEAQ. V lost 1 base and J lost 2, with 11 bases in between. CDR3 bases: TGTGCCAGCAGCTTAGGAGGCCGGGGGACTAATGAAAAACTGTTTTTT. This sequence encodes CASSLGGRGTNEKLFF.

This sequence joins TRBV7-8 and TRBJ2-4; 11 bases map to TRBD2. The CDR3 runs to 15 residues. Germline lookup yields CDR1 SGHVS and CDR2 FQNEAQ. V lost 5 bases to trimming and J lost 6 bases; unmatched junction nucleotides: 6. This CDR3 reads CASSPGLAARNIQYF. CDR3 nucleotides: TGTGCCAGCAGCCCGGGACTAGCGGCGAGAAACATTCAGTACTTC.

The chain has TRBV28 and TRBJ2-7; 8 nucleotides match TRBD1. The CDR3 loop spans 15 amino acids. With 5 bases clipped from V and 3 bases from J, the junction kept 9 bases outside the gene matches. Germline V gene lookup returns CDR1 MDHEN and CDR2 SYDVKM. The chain's CDR3 is CASSEIRQGNYEQYF. CDR3 nucleotides: TGTGCCAGCAGTGAAATTCGACAGGGGAACTACGAGCAGTACTTC.

V gene TRBV7-9 combines with J gene TRBJ2-3, with 8 bases identical to TRBD2. This CDR3 region has 16 residues. V lost 5 bases, J lost 3 bases, and 10 bases stayed unmatched. The germline CDR1 and CDR2 sequences are SEHNR and FQNEAQ (reference sequence). The CDR3 loop reads CASSIRGGSRTDTQYF. CDR3 DNA: TGTGCCAGCAGCATTCGGGGGGGCAGCAGGACAGATACGCAGTATTTT. Drawing the rest from reference TRBV7-9 and TRBJ2-3, the complete variable domain is DTGVSQNPRHKITKRGQNVTFRCDPISEHNRLYWYRQTLGQGPEFLTYFQNEAQLEKSRLLSDRFSAERPKGSFSTLEIQRTEQGDSAMYLCASSIRGGSRTDTQYFGPGTRLTVL.

The chain is built from TRBV5-6 and TRBJ2-1; maybe TRBD1 (5 bases). This CDR3 contains 14 residues. Between the trimmed V and J ends, which lost 5 bases and 10 bases, there was a span of 19 bases. The germline V gene encodes CDR1 SGHDT and CDR2 YYEEEE. Written as DNA, the CDR3 is TGTGCCAGCAGGAAAGACCCGGCTAGGGGAGAGCAGTTCTTC. It codes for CASRKDPARGEQFF.

This clone was counted between two and nine times. V usage is TRBV5-4 and J usage is TRBJ2-2, with D unresolved. The CDR3 contains 15 residues. From germline, CDR1 is SGHNT and CDR2 YYREEE (reference sequence). The V end was cut by 8 bases, the J end by 2 bases, with 16 bases between. In nucleotides, the CDR3 is TGTGCCAGTAGTTACAAAATTCATAACACCGGGGAGCTGTTTTTT. Its protein product is CASSYKIHNTGELFF.

DNA for the CDR3: TGTGCCAGTAGGCTTACAGGGAATCAAGAGACCCAGTACTTC. Amino acids: CASRLTGNQETQYF. The chain has TRBV19 and TRBJ2-5; possibly TRBD1 for D (6 bases). This CDR3 has 14 amino acids. V was trimmed by 6 bases and J by 2 bases, leaving 13 bases between them. Germline V CDR1 and CDR2: LNHDA, SQIVND (reference sequence).

This clone was seen more than once but under ten times. CDR3 sequence: CASSTRTSGLSSYEQYF. CDR3 sequence (DNA): TGTGCCAGCAGTACCCGGACTAGCGGGTTGAGCTCCTACGAGCAGTACTTC. V usage is TRBV28 and J usage is TRBJ2-7; 11 bases agree with TRBD2. The trim removed 5 bases at V and 0 bases at J, leaving 9 bases unmatched. This CDR3 contains 17 residues. CDR1 and CDR2 (germline): MDHEN, SYDVKM. The whole variable domain, filled in from reference TRBV28 and TRBJ2-7, reads DVKVTQSSRYLVKRTGEKVFLECVQDMDHENMFWYRQDPGLGLRLIYFSYDVKMKEKGDIPEGYSVSREKKERFSLILESASTNQTSMYLCASSTRTSGLSSYEQYFGPGTRLTVT.

This chain connects TRBV6-5 to TRBJ2-7, with 9 positions matching TRBD1. V lost 5 bases and J lost 6; bases outside the gene matches: 8. There are 14 residues in the CDR3. CDR1 is MNHEY and CDR2 is SVGAGI in the germline V gene. For the CDR3, the DNA is TGTGCCAGCAGTCTTACCGGGACAGGGACCGAGCAGTACTTC. Its protein is CASSLTGTGTEQYF.

This clone was found a few times. The chain couples TRBV28 to TRBJ1-5; no reliable D call. This CDR3 is 12 amino acids long. Per germline, CDR1 MDHEN and CDR2 SYDVKM. Trimming shortened V by 2 bases and J by 6 bases, and 5 bases separated the two germline ends. CDR3 sequence: CASSLRGQPQHF. CDR3 bases: TGTGCCAGCAGTTTACGGGGTCAGCCCCAGCATTTT.

This clone was recorded a few times. Distinct nucleotide sequences in the sample also encode this CDR3. J is TRBJ1-5 and V is TRBV5-1, with 8 nucleotides matching TRBD1. The germline gives CDR1 SGHRS, CDR2 YFSETQ. J gave up 8 bases and V 2 bases, and 9 bases lay outside the gene matches. The length of the CDR3 is 15 residues. CDR3 region: CASSFTGGGFEPQHF. CDR3 DNA: TGCGCCAGCAGCTTCACAGGGGGGGGGTTCGAGCCCCAGCATTTT.